This passage covers 28 T cell receptor beta chains from one sample sequenced in a study of T cell repertoires in ileal Crohn's disease. TCRdb's copy holds only in-frame clones and misses some; the assay was immunoSEQ multiplex PCR. The sample lists roughly 11,000 clones; around 80% were seen once. Sequencing was done on a sample of ileal tissue. The receptors here all came from an adult with Crohn's disease.

CDR3: CASSLSARVWAYAEAFF. DNA of the CDR3: TGTGCCAGCAGTTTATCGGCGAGGGTCTGGGCTTACGCTGAAGCTTTCTTT. The V call is TRBV27, the J call TRBJ1-1, with D hard to call. Germline V gene lookup returns CDR1 MNHEY and CDR2 SMNVEV (reference sequence). Trimming shortened V by 0 bases and J by 6 bases, and 20 bases separated the two germline ends. The CDR3 consists of 17 residues.

The V gene is TRBV29-1, the J gene TRBJ2-5; TRBD2 aligns across 8 bases. V was pared by 8 bases and J by 5 bases, with 7 bases of the junction left unmatched. The germline V gene encodes CDR1 SQVTM and CDR2 ANQGSEA. This CDR3 has 12 residues. Here the CDR3 DNA reads TGCAGCTTTCGGGGGGGCATGGAGACCCAGTACTTC. Its translation is CSFRGGMETQYF.

The chain joins TRBV23-1 to TRBJ1-2; D ambiguous. TRBV23-1 is filed as an ORF, its function uncertain. The CDR3 spans 13 residues. Trimming removed 5 bases at V and 0 bases at J, with 7 bases between. The CDR3 reads CASSWQANYGYTF. The DNA of the CDR3 is TGCGCCAGCAGTTGGCAGGCTAACTATGGCTACACCTTC.

The chain has TRBV5-1 and TRBJ2-1; D gene uncertain. Looked up from germline, CDR1 is SGHRS and CDR2 is YFSETQ. V was cut by 0 bases and J by 7 bases, with 11 bases left in between. This CDR3 has 14 residues. CDR3 sequence reads: CASSLDSRRNEQFF. CDR3 nucleotides: TGCGCCAGCAGCTTGGATAGCAGAAGGAATGAGCAGTTCTTC.

The rearrangement joins TRBV29-1 to TRBJ2-3; 9 bases map to TRBD2. V trimming: 6 bases; J trimming: 5 bases; junction bases outside the gene matches: 12. This CDR3 has 15 residues. The germline V gene has CDR1 SQVTM and CDR2 ANQGSEA. Here the CDR3 reads CSVNESGGYGDTQYF. For the CDR3, the DNA is TGCAGCGTAAACGAGAGCGGGGGGTATGGAGATACGCAGTATTTT.

The chain employs TRBV15 and TRBJ1-2; 12 positions match TRBD1. Per the germline V gene, CDR1 is LNHNV and CDR2 is YYDKDF (reference sequence). This CDR3 is 17 amino acids long. V lost 3 bases, J lost 4 bases, and 9 bases stayed unmatched. The CDR3 reads CATSRSGQGAGSYGYTF. CDR3 nucleotide sequence: TGTGCCACCAGCAGGTCGGGACAGGGGGCTGGGTCCTATGGCTACACCTTC.

The rearrangement links TRBV7-6 to TRBJ1-2; TRBD1 matches at 8 bases. CDR1 and CDR2 (germline): SGHVS, FNYEAQ. The junction had 7 bases not matched to a gene; V was cut back by 5 bases and J by 8 bases. This CDR3 region has 13 residues. DNA for the CDR3: TGTGCCAGCAGCACAAACAGGGGGGAGGGCTACACCTTC. This sequence encodes CASSTNRGEGYTF.

Concerning this clone itself: An end of the junction does not agree with germline; a read error may underlie this. Within the sample, other DNA sequences also encode this same CDR3. This chain uses TRBV5-1 with TRBJ2-3, with D maybe TRBD2 (6 bases). Germline-derived CDR1 and CDR2 are SGHRS and YFSETQ. This CDR3 spans 16 amino acids. CDR3 region: CASSLAPAGSRDTQYF. The CDR3 nucleotides are TGCGCCAGCAGCTTGGCCCCAGCGGGCTCAAGAGATACGCAGTACTTT.

This clone showed up just a few times. This chain joins TRBV19 and TRBJ1-3; no clear D. The V and J ends lost 3 bases and 0 bases respectively, with 6 bases between them. Germline CDR1 reads LNHDA; CDR2 reads SQIVND (reference sequence). This CDR3 region has 14 residues. The chain's CDR3 is CASSIDFSGNTIYF. The CDR3 coding sequence is TGTGCCAGTAGTATCGACTTCTCTGGAAACACCATATATTTT. The full variable domain, in which reference TRBV19 and TRBJ1-3 provide the parts outside the CDR3, is DGGITQSPKYLFRKEGQNVTLSCEQNLNHDAMYWYRQDPGQGLRLIYYSQIVNDFQKGDIAEGYSVSREKKESFPLTVTSAQKNPTAFYLCASSIDFSGNTIYFGEGSWLTVV.

This clone was seen only once. The chain combines TRBV19 with TRBJ2-5; 15 bases map to TRBD2. There are 17 residues in the CDR3. V dropped 8 bases and J dropped 2; count of bases not matched to a gene: 9. Germline CDR1 and CDR2: LNHDA and SQIVND (reference sequence). Here the CDR3 reads CASAAGLAGGLQETQYF. CDR3 nucleotides: TGTGCCAGTGCCGCTGGACTAGCGGGGGGGTTACAAGAGACCCAGTACTTC.

The rearrangement links TRBV2 to TRBJ1-3; D is unresolved. The CDR3 has 12 amino acids. V lost 6 bases and J lost 0, with 3 bases in between. Germline CDR1 is SNHLY and CDR2 is FYNNEI. CDR3 amino acids: CASRASGNTIYF. The CDR3 region has the DNA TGTGCCAGCAGGGCCTCTGGAAACACCATATATTTT. The full variable domain, completed using reference TRBV2 and TRBJ1-3, is EPEVTQTPSHQVTQMGQEVILRCVPISNHLYFYWYRQILGQKVEFLVSFYNNEISEKSEIFDDQFSVERPDGSNFTLKIRSTKLEDSAMYFCASRASGNTIYFGEGSWLTVV.

The count of this clone is one. V is TRBV19 and J is TRBJ2-7; TRBD2 matches at 8 bases. The CDR3 is made up of 16 amino acids. Germline V gene sequence: CDR1 LNHDA, CDR2 SQIVND (reference sequence). V gave up 11 bases and J gave up 0 bases; unmatched junction bases: 15. In DNA, the CDR3 is TGTGCCTCGCCGGGAGGGGTGAAGAAGCTCTCCTACGAGCAGTACTTC. It specifies CASPGGVKKLSYEQYF.

This sequence joins TRBV25-1 and TRBJ2-2; D not resolved. This CDR3 region has 10 residues. Looked up from germline, CDR1 is MGHDK and CDR2 is SYGVNS. CDR3 in amino acids: CAVDTGELFF. The DNA for the CDR3 is TGTGCAGTAGATACCGGGGAGCTGTTTTTT.

This clone was recorded a few times. The rearrangement joins TRBV27 to TRBJ1-4, with 9 bases lining up with TRBD1. This CDR3 is 15 amino acids long. V trimming: 6 bases; J trimming: 6 bases; junction bases outside the gene matches: 8. Germline values: CDR1 MNHEY, CDR2 SMNVEV (reference sequence). CDR3 in DNA: TGTGCCAGCAGCCCGCCGGGACAGGGTCATGAAAAACTGTTTTTT. It specifies CASSPPGQGHEKLFF.

On this clone itself: Its ends do not fully match the called genes, so a read error is possible. The chain is built from TRBV7-7 and TRBJ2-5, with TRBD1 as a possible D gene (6 bases). Germline CDR1 reads SSHAT; CDR2 reads FNYEAQ (reference sequence). CDR3 size: 13 residues. DNA for the CDR3: TGTGCTAGCAGCTTGGACAGTGAAGAGACCCAGTACTTC. Translated: CASSLDSEETQYF.

The V call is TRBV7-8, the J call TRBJ1-5; the D gene is possibly TRBD1 (6 bases). V was clipped by 5 bases and J by 2 bases, with 13 bases between them. The CDR3 spans 15 residues. Germline CDR1 is SGHVS and CDR2 is FQNEAQ. CDR3 residues: CASSIQGNGNQPQHF. The CDR3 region has the DNA TGTGCCAGCAGCATTCAGGGGAACGGCAATCAGCCCCAGCATTTT.

CDR3 nucleotides: TGTGCCAGCAGTCAACAAGAGACCCAGTACTTC. It specifies CASSQQETQYF. The chain is built from TRBV5-4 and TRBJ2-5, with unresolved D. Per the germline V gene, CDR1 is SGHNT and CDR2 is YYREEE (reference sequence). Trimming took 5 bases from V and 2 from J, leaving 4 bases between them. The CDR3 has 11 residues.

The chain links TRBV9 to TRBJ2-5; D might be TRBD1 (6 bases). From germline, CDR1 is SGDLS and CDR2 YYNGEE. The V and J ends lost 2 bases and 2 bases respectively, with 10 bases between them. The CDR3 spans 14 residues. The CDR3 DNA reads TGTGCCAGCAGCGTTGGGACAATACAAGAGACCCAGTACTTC. This codes for CASSVGTIQETQYF. The entire variable domain, with the rest obtained from reference TRBV9 and TRBJ2-5, is as follows: DSGVTQTPKHLITATGQRVTLRCSPRSGDLSVYWYQQSLDQGLQFLIQYYNGEERAKGNILERFSAQQFPDLHSELNLSSLELGDSALYFCASSVGTIQETQYFGPGTRLLVL.

V and J are TRBV7-3 and TRBJ2-5; TRBD2 matches at 15 bases. The V segment lost 5 bases and the J segment 0 bases; nucleotides outside the gene matches: 10. The CDR3 length is 19 residues. Germline assignment: CDR1 SGHTA and CDR2 FQGTGA. Here the CDR3 DNA reads TGTGCCAGCAGCCCAAGGACTAGCGGGGGGGCTTGGTACCAAGAGACCCAGTACTTC. Translating gives CASSPRTSGGAWYQETQYF.

The V and J genes are TRBV7-9 and TRBJ1-3; no reliable D call. V was pared by 2 bases and J by 7 bases, with 3 bases between. This CDR3 has 11 amino acids. Germline V gives CDR1 SEHNR, CDR2 FQNEAQ (reference sequence). The CDR3 loop is CASSLTNTIYF. The CDR3 DNA is TGTGCCAGCAGCTTAACTAACACCATATATTTT.

V gene TRBV19 combines with J gene TRBJ1-4; TRBD1 aligns across 9 bases. The CDR3 runs 13 residues. V shed 5 bases, J shed 12 bases, and the junction held 7 bases outside the gene matches. CDR1 and CDR2 from the germline V gene are LNHDA and SQIVND (reference sequence). The CDR3 region has the DNA TGTGCCAGTAGTGTGGACAGGGGAGGGGAACTGTTTTTT. Protein sequence: CASSVDRGGELFF.

The chain recombines TRBV4-3 with TRBJ2-3, with 11 positions matching TRBD2. Germline trimming cut 0 bases from V and 0 bases from J; bases unmatched to any gene: 11. This CDR3 has 20 residues. CDR1 and CDR2 (germline): LGHNA, YSLEER. CDR3: CASSQDRVAGGLRSTDTQYF. The CDR3, as DNA: TGCGCCAGCAGCCAAGATAGGGTAGCGGGGGGGCTAAGGAGCACAGATACGCAGTATTTT.

This chain connects TRBV7-2 to TRBJ2-7; 8 nucleotides match TRBD1. The germline gives CDR1 SGHTA, CDR2 FQGNSA. The CDR3 extends over 13 amino acids. J lost 9 bases, V lost 5 bases, and 9 bases had no gene match. The CDR3 DNA sequence: TGTGCCAGCAGCCTAGACAGGGGCGGTGGGCAGTACTTC. It is translated as CASSLDRGGGQYF. The complete variable domain, with remaining parts taken from reference TRBV7-2 and TRBJ2-7, reads GAGVSQSPSNKVTEKGKDVELRCDPISGHTALYWYRQSLGQGLEFLIYFQGNSAPDKSGLPSDRFSAERTGGSVSTLTIQRTQQEDSAVYLCASSLDRGGGQYFGPGTRLTVT.

V gene TRBV5-6 combines with J gene TRBJ2-5, with 10 bases that match TRBD2. Germline assignment: CDR1 SGHDT and CDR2 YYEEEE. V lost 4 bases, J lost 2 bases, and 2 bases stayed unmatched. CDR3 length: 14 residues. CDR3 in DNA: TGTGCCAGCAGCACAGCGGGGGGGCAAGAGACCCAGTACTTC. Its translation is CASSTAGGQETQYF.

V and J are TRBV29-1 and TRBJ2-5, with 8 bases lining up with TRBD1. The germline gives CDR1 SQVTM, CDR2 ANQGSEA. V lost 6 bases and J lost 5; bases outside the gene matches: 8. CDR3 length: 13 residues. The CDR3 nucleotides read TGCAGCGTGGGGGACAGGAATTGGGAGACCCAGTACTTC. Translating it yields CSVGDRNWETQYF.

This sequence joins TRBV4-1 and TRBJ1-2; 7 positions agree with TRBD1. This CDR3 spans 13 amino acids. V trimming: 5 bases; J trimming: 4 bases; junction bases outside the gene matches: 4. Germline V gene data show CDR1 as MGHRA and CDR2 as YSYEKL. The CDR3 DNA reads TGCGCCAGCAGCACGACAGGGTTCTATGGCTACACCTTC. It yields the protein CASSTTGFYGYTF.

This clone was detected only a few times. This rearrangement joins TRBV7-8 to TRBJ2-5; no definite D call. Germline-derived CDR1 and CDR2 are SGHVS and FQNEAQ. The V and J ends lost 1 base and 4 bases respectively, with 16 bases between them. The CDR3 is 16 amino acids. The CDR3 reads CASSLDAYTTGETQYF. The CDR3 DNA sequence: TGTGCCAGCAGCTTAGATGCTTATACAACGGGAGAGACCCAGTACTTC.

This chain links TRBV7-8 with TRBJ2-1; a possible D gene is TRBD1 (5 bases). Germline assignment: CDR1 SGHVS and CDR2 FQNEAQ. This CDR3 region has 13 residues. Trimming took 1 base from V and 9 from J, leaving 10 bases between them. In DNA, the CDR3 is TGTGCCAGCAGCTTAGGAGACAGTCGTGAGCAGTTCTTC. This gives the protein CASSLGDSREQFF.